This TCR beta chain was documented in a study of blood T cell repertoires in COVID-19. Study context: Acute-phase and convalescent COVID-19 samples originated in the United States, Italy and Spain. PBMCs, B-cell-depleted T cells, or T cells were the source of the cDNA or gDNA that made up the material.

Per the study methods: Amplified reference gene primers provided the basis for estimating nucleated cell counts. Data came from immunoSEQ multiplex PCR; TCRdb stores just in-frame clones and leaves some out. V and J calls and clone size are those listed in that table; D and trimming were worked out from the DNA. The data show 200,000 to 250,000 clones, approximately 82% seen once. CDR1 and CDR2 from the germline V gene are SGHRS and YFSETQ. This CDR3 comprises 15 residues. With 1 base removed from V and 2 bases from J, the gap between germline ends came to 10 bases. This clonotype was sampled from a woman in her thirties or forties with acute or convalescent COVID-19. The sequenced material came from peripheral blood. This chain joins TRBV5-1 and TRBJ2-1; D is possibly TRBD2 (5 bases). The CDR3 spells CASSLKRGTYNEQFF. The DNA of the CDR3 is TGCGCCAGCAGCTTGAAACGGGGAACCTACAATGAGCAGTTCTTC.